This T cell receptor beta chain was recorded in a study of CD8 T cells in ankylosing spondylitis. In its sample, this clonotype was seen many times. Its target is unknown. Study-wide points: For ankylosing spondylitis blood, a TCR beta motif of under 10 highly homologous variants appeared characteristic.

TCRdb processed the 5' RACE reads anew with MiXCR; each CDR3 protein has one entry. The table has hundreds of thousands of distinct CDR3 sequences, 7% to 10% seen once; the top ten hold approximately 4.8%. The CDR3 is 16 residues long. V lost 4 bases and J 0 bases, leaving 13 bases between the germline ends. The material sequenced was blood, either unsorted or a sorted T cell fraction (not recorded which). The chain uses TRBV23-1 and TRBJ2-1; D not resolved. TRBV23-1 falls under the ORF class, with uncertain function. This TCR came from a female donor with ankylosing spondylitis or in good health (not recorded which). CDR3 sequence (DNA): TGCGCCAGCAGTCCGACGGTGTGGAGCTCCTACAATGAGCAGTTCTTC. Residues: CASSPTVWSSYNEQFF.